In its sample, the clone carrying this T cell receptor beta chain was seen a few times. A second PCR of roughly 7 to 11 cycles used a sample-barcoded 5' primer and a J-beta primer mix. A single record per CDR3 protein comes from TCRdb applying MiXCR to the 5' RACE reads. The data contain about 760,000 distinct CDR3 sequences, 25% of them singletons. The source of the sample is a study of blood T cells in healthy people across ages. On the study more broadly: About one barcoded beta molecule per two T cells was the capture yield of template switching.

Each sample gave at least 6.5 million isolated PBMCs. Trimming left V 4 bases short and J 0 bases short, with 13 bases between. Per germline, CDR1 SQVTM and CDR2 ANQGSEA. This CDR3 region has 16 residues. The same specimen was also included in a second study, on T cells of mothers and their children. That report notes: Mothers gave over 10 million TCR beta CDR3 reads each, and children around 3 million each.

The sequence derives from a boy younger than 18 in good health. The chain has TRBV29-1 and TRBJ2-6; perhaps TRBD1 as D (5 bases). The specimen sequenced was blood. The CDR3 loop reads CSVGPGPSSGANVLTF. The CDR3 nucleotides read TGCAGCGTTGGGCCAGGGCCAAGCTCTGGGGCCAACGTCCTGACTTTC.